This T cell receptor beta chain was observed in a study of T-cell reconstitution after alpha-beta-depleted transplantation in children (dated by TCRdb to about 2016). For the wider study: Using TCR repertoire profiling, the study quantitatively followed how T-cell immune reconstitution unfolded in children after TCRalphabeta/CD19-depleted allogeneic hematopoietic cell transplantation.

V is reduced by 1 base and J by 7 bases, leaving a spacing of 14 bases between them. From its cysteine to its phenylalanine, the CDR3 spans 14 amino acids. Solely the CDR3 DNA is kept, with 42 bases framed from the first base. Libraries were built with PCR. Reads for this sample came from an Illumina HiSeq 2500. TCR library preparation used molecular barcoding, with unique molecular identifiers applied to normalize quantification of the TCRbeta repertoire. Through fastp at Q25 and MiXCR, TCRdb rebuilt clones from the public reads, retaining in-frame beta chains. Under each unique CDR3 protein, matching rows form one entry showing the most common genes and DNA. The sample includes about 610,000 distinct CDR3 sequences, with 27% observed a single time. Of the sample, 30% to 45% is held by the ten largest clones. Comment on this clonotype: No antigen is known for it. Per-nucleotide qualities are absent, and no much larger clonotype sits a single base away.

In the paper's terms, the treatment or condition label means: allogeneic hematopoietic cell transplantation with graft depleted of TCRalphabeta T cells and CD19 B cells. Transplant recipients were children who received TCRalphabeta/CD19-depleted allogeneic hematopoietic cell grafts. Beyond this particular receptor, the publication reports: Over the following months the frequencies of hyperexpanded clones went down, and after one year T-cell counts and TCRbeta diversity were mostly credited to newly produced T cells. Apparently early alphabetaT-cell count recovery about two months after transplant reportedly relied on only several hundred rapidly expanded clones derived from non-depleted graft cells. In some patients, high TCRbeta diversity at day 60 was attributed to recipient T cells and intrathymic progenitors that had survived conditioning.

This chain joins TRBV12-3 or TRBV12-4 to TRBJ2-7; the D segment could be TRBD2, given 6 matching bases. The receptor was isolated from a boy less than two years old with Wiskott-Aldrich syndrome, due to receive a stem cell transplant. Material: PBMCs, obtained before TCRalphabeta/CD19-depleted stem cell transplant. The CDR3 protein is CASSLVRGTREQYF. The nucleotide sequence is TGTGCCAGCAGTTTAGTTCGGGGGACGCGGGAGCAGTACTTC.